The 11 T cell receptor beta chains listed next were all sequenced from one sample in a study of cytomegalovirus exposure and HLA in healthy donors. It was with 60 Vbeta and 13 Jbeta primers that the PCR ran. Assay: immunoSEQ multiplex PCR; the TCRdb copy retains only in-frame clones and omits some. The sample records about 120,000 clones, 74% being singletons. The sequenced sample consisted of PBMCs. The source is a human donor in good health.

The J gene is TRBJ1-2, the V gene TRBV9; D perhaps matches TRBD1 (5 bases). Looked up from germline, CDR1 is SGDLS and CDR2 is YYNGEE. This CDR3 has 15 amino acids. Trimming took off 2 bases at V and 4 bases at J, with 15 bases between the two ends. The CDR3 DNA follows: TGTGCCAGCAGCGTTGCCCCGGGGGTCCCCTATGGCTACACCTTC. It specifies CASSVAPGVPYGYTF.

This clone was counted a few times. J is TRBJ1-1 and V is TRBV7-2, with a weak D call TRBD1 (5 bases). V was clipped by 4 bases and J by 0 bases, with 15 bases between them. This CDR3 has 16 amino acids. Germline V gene lookup returns CDR1 SGHTA and CDR2 FQGNSA. CDR3 DNA: TGTGCCAGCAGCTCCCTGACAGCGCCTATGAACACTGAAGCTTTCTTT. Amino acids: CASSSLTAPMNTEAFF.

The rearrangement joins TRBV5-1 to TRBJ2-7; TRBD1 is a possible D gene (5 bases). From germline, CDR1 is SGHRS and CDR2 YFSETQ. V was clipped by 2 bases and J by 1 base, with 7 bases between them. The CDR3 runs to 13 residues. CDR3 sequence (DNA): TGCGCCAGCAGCTTAGGACAATCCTACGAGCAGTACTTC. This translates into CASSLGQSYEQYF.

The CDR3 nucleotides are TGTGCCAGCAGTGAACACGGGATGGCTAACACCTTC. Translating gives CASSEHGMANTF. The rearrangement joins TRBV6-1 to TRBJ1-2; unclear D gene. Germline V gives CDR1 MNHNS, CDR2 SASEGT. Trimming took off 2 bases at V and 12 bases at J, with 13 bases between the two ends. This CDR3 has 12 amino acids.

This sequence joins TRBV7-2 and TRBJ2-7, with 8 bases aligning to TRBD2. The V and J ends lost 5 bases and 5 bases, in that order; junction bases with no gene match: 14. Germline V gene data show CDR1 as SGHTA and CDR2 as FQGNSA. The CDR3 length is 16 residues. The CDR3 coding sequence is TGTGCCAGCAGCCTTTCTGGAGCGGGAGTCAACCACGAGCAGTACTTC. Protein sequence: CASSLSGAGVNHEQYF.

A word on this clone: Mismatch with germline at one junction end may stem from a read error. The chain is built from TRBV27 and TRBJ1-1; TRBD1 aligns across 9 bases. There are 14 residues in the CDR3. Germline CDR1 and CDR2: MNHEY and SMNVEV (reference sequence). CDR3 region: CASSADRGNTESFF. In DNA, the CDR3 is TGTGCCAGCAGTGCCGACAGGGGGAACACTGAATCTTTCTTT.

This clone appeared a few times. The genes are TRBV6-5 and TRBJ1-3; 9 bases are shared with TRBD1. This CDR3 is 15 amino acids long. The V gene end was trimmed by 4 bases and the J gene end by 1 base; junction bases not matched to a gene: 2. Germline lookup yields CDR1 MNHEY and CDR2 SVGAGI. CDR3 protein: CASSSGQGSGNTIYF. The CDR3 bases are TGTGCCAGCAGTTCTGGACAGGGGTCTGGAAACACCATATATTTT.

V and J are TRBV28 and TRBJ1-5, with D perhaps TRBD1 (6 bases). Trimming took 7 bases from V and 1 from J, leaving 14 bases between them. This CDR3 spans 15 amino acids. The V gene's germline CDR1 is MDHEN and CDR2 SYDVKM. CDR3 loop: CASTLWGLSNQPQHF. In DNA form, the CDR3 reads TGTGCCAGCACCTTATGGGGGCTCAGCAATCAGCCCCAGCATTTT.

The chain couples TRBV5-8 to TRBJ1-1; D is possibly TRBD1 (6 bases). Trimming stripped 4 bases from V and 5 bases from J, with 21 bases between. Per the germline V gene, CDR1 is SGHTS and CDR2 is YDEGEE. The CDR3 is 16 amino acids. The CDR3 bases are TGTGCCAGCAGCCCTCCGTGGGGGGGCGGATGGACTGAAGCTTTCTTT. Protein product: CASSPPWGGGWTEAFF.

This clone appeared a few times. The J gene is TRBJ2-1, the V gene TRBV6-1; D might be TRBD2 (5 bases). Germline V lookup: CDR1 MNHNS, CDR2 SASEGT. The CDR3 contains 16 residues. The V and J ends lost 2 bases and 2 bases respectively, with 13 bases between them. The DNA for the CDR3 is TGTGCCAGCAGTGAAAGATATAGCGCACCCTACAATGAGCAGTTCTTC. Its translation is CASSERYSAPYNEQFF.

A note on this clone: Other DNA sequences of this sample code for an identical CDR3. V usage is TRBV29-1 and J usage is TRBJ2-7; D may be TRBD1 (6 bases). The CDR3 has 12 amino acids. V shed 5 bases and J shed 1 base, with 9 bases lying between them. Germline values: CDR1 SQVTM, CDR2 ANQGSEA. In nucleotides, the CDR3 is TGCAGCGTTTCTAGGGGGTCCTACGAGCAGTACTTC. Its protein product is CSVSRGSYEQYF.